One and the same sample provided the 2 T cell receptor beta chains below, sequenced in a study of CXCR3-negative and CXCR3-positive naive CD8 T cells (dated by TCRdb to about 2019). These TCRs are of unknown antigen specificity. Study-wide conclusions, independent of this receptor: TRB CDR3s from CXCR3-positive naive cells showed higher hydrophobicity (lower Kidera factor 4), lower energy, and higher strength and volume indices than CXCR3-negative naive cells.

The reads were generated on a NextSeq 550. The Human TCR Profiling Kit (MiLaboratory) was used to prepare UMI-labeled 5' RACE TRB cDNA libraries. The reads underwent TCRdb reprocessing, giving one record for each CDR3 protein sequence and no DNA. This sample's table has entries for 130,000 or so distinct CDR3 sequences. The top ten clonotypes cover 0.41% of the sample. The specimen was naive CXCR3+ CD8+ T cells from blood. The sample's cell subset or site, from its label and the paper: CD45RO-CCR7+CD27+CD95- naive CD8+ T cells expressing CXCR3 (TNR3+). The receptors were gathered from a human donor in good health. Some clones in this sample may be carry-over from other donors' samples.

This chain links TRBV4-1 with TRBJ2-1. The germline gives CDR1 MGHRA, CDR2 YSYEKL. This CDR3 is built from 13 residues. The CDR3 here is CASSQDWQLEQFF.

The chain carries TRBV4-2 and TRBJ1-1; TCRdb lists TRBD1, though no DNA is available to test this call. Looked up from germline, CDR1 is LGHNA and CDR2 is YNFKEQ. The CDR3 has 16 residues. CDR3 region: CASSQAQGGLNTEAFF.